This entry lists 13 T cell receptor beta chains sequenced from one sample in a study of cytomegalovirus exposure and HLA in healthy donors. The primer mix had 60 Vbeta and 13 Jbeta primers. Clones were sequenced by immunoSEQ multiplex PCR, and TCRdb holds only the in-frame ones, with some missing. The sample has tens of thousands of clones, roughly 78% seen once; the top ten hold 9.7%. Sequencing used PBMCs. The receptors were gathered from a man between 35 and 55 years old in good health and CMV-seronegative.

This clone was observed a handful of times. This chain connects TRBV16 to TRBJ2-7; 9 bases agree with TRBD1. J lost 3 bases, V lost 2 bases, and 11 bases had no gene match. This CDR3 is 17 amino acids long. From germline, CDR1 is KGHSY and CDR2 FQNENV. In DNA form, the CDR3 reads TGTGCCAGCAGCCAACCCCCCCGGGGACAGGGATACTACGAGCAGTACTTC. Protein: CASSQPPRGQGYYEQYF.

This clone was seen only a few times. V usage is TRBV19 and J usage is TRBJ1-2; D perhaps matches TRBD1 (5 bases). CDR3 length equals 14 residues. V lost 4 bases and J lost 8, with 17 bases in between. The germline V gene encodes CDR1 LNHDA and CDR2 SQIVND (reference sequence). CDR3: CASSTTRGVRGYTF. The CDR3 DNA is TGTGCCAGTAGTACGACCCGGGGGGTTCGGGGCTACACCTTC.

The rearrangement joins TRBV11-2 to TRBJ2-5; TRBD2 agrees at 13 bases. The length of the CDR3 is 17 residues. Germline V gene sequence: CDR1 SGHAT, CDR2 FQNNGV. V lost 5 bases, J lost 4 bases, and 10 bases stayed unmatched. Here the CDR3 reads CASSITGTSGDRETQYF. CDR3 nucleotides: TGTGCCAGCAGCATAACCGGGACTAGCGGGGATCGAGAGACCCAGTACTTC.

There are a few counts of this clone. The genes are TRBV6-5 and TRBJ1-1, with 9 nucleotides matching TRBD1. CDR1 and CDR2 from the germline V gene are MNHEY and SVGAGI. Trimming removed 6 bases from V and 8 bases from J; junction bases left unmatched: 7. The CDR3 has 13 residues. CDR3 DNA sequence: TGTGCCAGCAGCCGGACAGGGGAAAGCGAAGCTTTCTTT. It yields the protein CASSRTGESEAFF.

V gene TRBV19 combines with J gene TRBJ2-3, with 7 positions matching TRBD1. The CDR3 extends over 13 amino acids. CDR1 is LNHDA and CDR2 is SQIVND in the germline V gene (reference sequence). V dropped 2 bases and J dropped 6; count of bases not matched to a gene: 2. The CDR3, as DNA: TGTGCCAGTAGTATAACCAGGGGGGATACGCAGTATTTT. Translated: CASSITRGDTQYF. Full variable domain (outside the CDR3, taken from reference TRBV19 and TRBJ2-3): DGGITQSPKYLFRKEGQNVTLSCEQNLNHDAMYWYRQDPGQGLRLIYYSQIVNDFQKGDIAEGYSVSREKKESFPLTVTSAQKNPTAFYLCASSITRGDTQYFGPGTRLTVL.

The rearrangement uses TRBV6-4 and TRBJ2-5; 13 bases fit TRBD2. Germline V gene data show CDR1 as MRHNA and CDR2 as SNTAGT. The V and J ends lost 2 bases and 3 bases, in that order; junction bases with no gene match: 6. The CDR3 runs to 17 residues. The CDR3 nucleotides are TGTGCCAGCAGTGACCGCCCCGGGACTAGCGGGGAAGAGACCCAGTACTTC. Its protein is CASSDRPGTSGEETQYF.

The chain has TRBV14 and TRBJ2-7; 8 bases agree with TRBD1. Germline V gene lookup returns CDR1 SGHDN and CDR2 FVKESK. With 4 bases clipped from V and 3 bases from J, the junction kept 8 bases outside the gene matches. The CDR3 consists of 15 residues. CDR3 in amino acids: CASSLGQGVVYEQYF. The CDR3 DNA follows: TGTGCCAGCAGCCTAGGACAGGGAGTCGTCTACGAGCAGTACTTC. Full variable domain (missing parts from reference TRBV14 and TRBJ2-7): EAGVTQFPSHSVIEKGQTVTLRCDPISGHDNLYWYRRVMGKEIKFLLHFVKESKQDESGMPNNRFLAERTGGTYSTLKVQPAELEDSGVYFCASSLGQGVVYEQYFGPGTRLTVT.

This clone has only a few counts. The rearrangement joins TRBV5-3 to TRBJ2-2; D possibly corresponds to TRBD2 (5 bases). TRBV5-3 is an ORF, with its function uncertain. V was pared by 3 bases and J by 2 bases, with 8 bases between. This CDR3 is built from 14 residues. CDR3 loop: CARSSSGNTGELFF. The DNA for the CDR3 is TGTGCCAGAAGCTCAAGCGGAAACACCGGGGAGCTGTTTTTT.

The chain joins TRBV19 to TRBJ1-3; TRBD1 aligns across 11 bases. CDR1 is LNHDA and CDR2 is SQIVND in the germline V gene (reference sequence). This CDR3 is 15 amino acids long. The ends lost 4 bases at V and 2 bases at J; junction bases unmatched: 1. Here the CDR3 DNA reads TGTGCCAGTAGTACGGACAGGGGGCCTGGAAACACCATATATTTT. Its translation is CASSTDRGPGNTIYF.

This chain uses TRBV19 with TRBJ2-1; tentatively, D is TRBD2 (5 bases). The CDR3 totals 13 residues. Trimming took off 8 bases at V and 10 bases at J, with 18 bases between the two ends. The V gene's germline CDR1 is LNHDA and CDR2 SQIVND (reference sequence). CDR3 protein: CASATDISAEQFF. The CDR3 DNA is TGTGCCAGTGCCACTGATATTAGCGCCGAGCAGTTCTTC.

This clone was picked up a small number of times. This chain joins TRBV2 and TRBJ2-2; 8 bases line up with TRBD1. J was trimmed by 5 bases and V by 6 bases; bases with no gene match: 8. Per germline, CDR1 SNHLY and CDR2 FYNNEI. The CDR3 has 15 residues. The CDR3 bases are TGTGCCAGCAGGCGGACAGGGACGGGGACCGGGGAGCTGTTTTTT. Encoded protein: CASRRTGTGTGELFF.

V and J are TRBV6-5 and TRBJ2-7; 9 positions match TRBD1. Germline CDR1 reads MNHEY; CDR2 reads SVGAGI. The J segment lost 4 bases and the V segment lost 6 bases, leaving 7 bases of the junction unmatched. There are 14 residues in the CDR3. The DNA for the CDR3 is TGTGCCAGCAGCCTACAGGGGACAGGGTACGAGCAGTACTTC. Its translation is CASSLQGTGYEQYF.

This clone was counted between two and nine times. The chain has TRBV4-2 and TRBJ2-2; a possible D gene is TRBD2 (7 bases). The CDR3 length is 15 residues. Trimming shortened V by 4 bases and J by 4 bases, and 13 bases separated the two germline ends. The germline V gene has CDR1 LGHNA and CDR2 YNFKEQ. CDR3 region: CASSRGGAGTGELFF. DNA for the CDR3: TGTGCCAGCAGCCGAGGGGGGGCGGGCACCGGGGAGCTGTTTTTT.